These 9 T cell receptor beta chains came from one sample sequenced in a study of blood T cell repertoires in COVID-19. TCRdb's table, derived via immunoSEQ multiplex PCR, lists solely in-frame clones and lacks some. The sample consists of under 250,000 clones, about 90% of them appearing once. The sample comprised peripheral blood. Receptor source: a man between 60 and 75 years old with COVID-19, enrolled during active disease.

V and J are TRBV12-3 or TRBV12-4 and TRBJ2-7; D gene ambiguous. V was trimmed by 6 bases and J by 6 bases, leaving 12 bases between them. The CDR3 extends over 12 amino acids. CDR3 region: CASSPLRGEQYF. In DNA, the CDR3 is TGTGCCAGCAGCCCCCTGAGAGGCGAGCAGTACTTC.

J is TRBJ1-4 and V is TRBV19; D possibly corresponds to TRBD1 (6 bases). The CDR3 is 15 amino acids. Germline V lookup: CDR1 LNHDA, CDR2 SQIVND (reference sequence). The V end lost 6 bases, the J end lost 8 bases, and 19 bases lay between the germline ends. In DNA form, the CDR3 reads TGTGCCAGTAGCCTTGGGACACAGGGATGGGAAAAACTGTTTTTT. It translates to CASSLGTQGWEKLFF.

This clone showed up just a few times. The rearrangement uses TRBV11-2 and TRBJ2-7; 10 bases agree with TRBD2. Germline V gene data show CDR1 as SGHAT and CDR2 as FQNNGV. The CDR3 runs 16 residues. The V and J ends lost 1 base and 9 bases, in that order; junction bases with no gene match: 12. The CDR3 nucleotides are TGTGCCAGCAGCTTAGGATCTAGCGGGGGTGTTAAGTGGCAGTACTTC. Translation: CASSLGSSGGVKWQYF.

This clone has more than one count but fewer than ten. V usage is TRBV12-3 or TRBV12-4 and J usage is TRBJ2-7; 8 bases map to TRBD2. The CDR3 consists of 13 residues. The ends lost 8 bases at V and 5 bases at J; junction bases unmatched: 8. In DNA form, the CDR3 reads TGTGCCAGCGCTCTCGGGGGGGTCCACGAGCAGTACTTC. Protein product: CASALGGVHEQYF.

The chain employs TRBV4-2 and TRBJ1-1, with D hard to call. Looked up from germline, CDR1 is LGHNA and CDR2 is YNFKEQ. Between the trimmed V and J ends, which lost 0 bases and 4 bases, there was a span of 15 bases. The CDR3 is 16 residues long. The CDR3 region is CASSQEETRGATEAFF. The CDR3 DNA reads TGTGCCAGCAGCCAAGAGGAGACACGGGGAGCCACTGAAGCTTTCTTT.

J is TRBJ2-1 and V is TRBV3-1 (or the pseudogene TRBV3-2), with 9 bases lining up with TRBD1. This CDR3 has 14 amino acids. After removal of 4 bases from V and 8 bases from J, the junction contained 6 bases not matched to a gene. Germline V gene lookup returns CDR1 LGHDT and CDR2 YNNKEL (reference sequence). DNA of the CDR3: TGTGCCAGCAGCCGGCGGGACAGGGACCATGAGCAGTTCTTC. Translating it yields CASSRRDRDHEQFF.

Written as DNA, the CDR3 is TGTGCCAGCAGTTTGACGGGTCCCCTTGACCTCCACTTT. Translated: CASSLTGPLDLHF. V and J are TRBV12-3 or TRBV12-4 and TRBJ1-6; D is ambiguous. Trimming removed 3 bases from V and 15 bases from J, with 15 bases in between. The CDR3 is 13 amino acids.

This CDR3 reads CASSQGSFGGYTF. The CDR3 nucleotides are TGTGCCAGCAGCCAGGGTTCTTTCGGGGGCTACACCTTC. The chain carries TRBV3-1 (or the pseudogene TRBV3-2) and TRBJ1-2; D is unclear. Germline V gives CDR1 LGHDT, CDR2 YNNKEL (reference sequence). This CDR3 contains 13 residues. Trimming cost V 3 bases and J 8 bases, with 13 bases left between them.

The chain has TRBV9 and TRBJ2-3, with TRBD1 identical over 9 bases. The CDR3 is 16 amino acids. V was clipped by 4 bases and J by 0 bases; unmatched bases: 6. CDR1 and CDR2 (germline): SGDLS, YYNGEE. CDR3 residues: CASSPRGQGSTDTQYF. In DNA form, the CDR3 reads TGTGCCAGCAGCCCGCGGGGACAGGGTAGCACAGATACGCAGTATTTT.